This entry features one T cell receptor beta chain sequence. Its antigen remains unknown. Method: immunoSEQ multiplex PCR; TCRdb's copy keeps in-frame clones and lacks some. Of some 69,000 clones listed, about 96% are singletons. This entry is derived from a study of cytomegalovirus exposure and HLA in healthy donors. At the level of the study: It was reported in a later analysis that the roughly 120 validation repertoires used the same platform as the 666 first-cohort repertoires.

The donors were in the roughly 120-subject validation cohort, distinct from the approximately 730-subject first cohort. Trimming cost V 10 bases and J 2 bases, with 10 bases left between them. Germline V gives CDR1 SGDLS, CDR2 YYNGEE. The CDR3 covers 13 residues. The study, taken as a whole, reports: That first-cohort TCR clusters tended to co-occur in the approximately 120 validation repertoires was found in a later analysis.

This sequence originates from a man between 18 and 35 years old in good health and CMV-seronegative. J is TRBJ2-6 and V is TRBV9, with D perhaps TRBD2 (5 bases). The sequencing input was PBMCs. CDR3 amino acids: CASEGTGANVLTF. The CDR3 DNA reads TGTGCCTCCGAGGGTACTGGGGCCAACGTCCTGACTTTC.